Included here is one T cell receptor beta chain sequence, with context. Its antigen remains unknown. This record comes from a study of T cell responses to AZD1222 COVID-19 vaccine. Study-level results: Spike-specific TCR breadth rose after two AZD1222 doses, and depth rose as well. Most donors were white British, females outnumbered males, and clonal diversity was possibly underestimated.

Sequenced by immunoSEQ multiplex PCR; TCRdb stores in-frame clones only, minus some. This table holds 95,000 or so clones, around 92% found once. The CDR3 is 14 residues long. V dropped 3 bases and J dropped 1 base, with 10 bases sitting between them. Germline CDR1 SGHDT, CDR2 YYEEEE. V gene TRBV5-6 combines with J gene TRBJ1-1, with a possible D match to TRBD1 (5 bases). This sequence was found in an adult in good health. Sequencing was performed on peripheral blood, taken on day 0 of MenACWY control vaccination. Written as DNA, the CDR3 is TGTGCCAGCAGCTCAGGGTTACGGAACACTGAAGCTTTCTTT. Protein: CASSSGLRNTEAFF.